This T cell receptor beta chain comes out of a study of CD8+ T cells in alopecia areata (dated by TCRdb to 2016 to 2019). Turning to the overall study: The treated patients, all with moderate-to-severe alopecia areata, were enrolled in an open-label pilot trial of oral tofacitinib given at 5 to 10 mg twice daily. Patients stayed on tofacitinib for 6 to 18 months and then had 6 months of follow-up off drug so that delayed response and recurrence could be assessed. For the treated patients, the SALT score, which quantifies what percentage of scalp surface area is affected, served as the measure of disease severity. The study used high-throughput TCRbeta sequencing to examine T cell clonal expansion in alopecia areata, in both the C3H/HeJ mouse model and human patients. In humans, TCRbeta sequencing was performed on scalp tissue and on sorted CD4+ and CD8+ peripheral blood T cells from healthy controls and from patients with patchy or totalis/universalis alopecia areata. Tofacitinib-treated patients had biopsies at baseline and at 4 and 24 weeks of treatment, with a later scalp biopsy in several patients. Scalp clonality was compared among normal scalp (n=4), patchy alopecia areata scalp (n=8), and alopecia totalis/universalis scalp (n=8). RNA was extracted with the PAXgene miRNA kit for fixed scalp, the miRNeasy kit for PBMCs, and the RNeasy kit for mouse skin. TCRbeta CDR3 regions were amplified by immunoSEQ multiplex PCR with 35 Vbeta forward and 13 Jbeta reverse primers. Overall study results and their limits: Tofacitinib significantly decreased scalp clonality and the number of expanded CD8+ clones among the top 100 scalp clones. Because the treated cohort was small and included a single nonresponder, larger studies are needed to assess links between baseline CD8+ expansion and response. Compared with mice, TCR sequences shared between patients were less clear, possibly partly because of HLA diversity across the patient population. Resident alphabeta T cells in normal human skin are also sequenced, complicating scalp TCR repertoire analysis, unlike mouse skin dominated by gammadelta T cells. Higher clonality and more expanded CD8+ clones were observed in lesional scalp than in normal scalp, particularly in alopecia totalis/universalis, a finding suggestive of antigenic drive. During tofacitinib treatment, many expanded lesional clones stuck around in both scalp and blood, and this persistence may partly explain why relapse happens after treatment is stopped.

Concerning this clone: Its antigen remains unidentified. Base qualities are missing; no much larger clone stands one base away.

What the time point label conveys for this sample: roughly 24 weeks on oral tofacitinib. The intended sense of this specimen's treatment or condition label: oral pan-JAK inhibitor, 5-10 mg twice daily. Lesional scalp punch biopsies and peripheral blood were collected from alopecia areata patients. PBMCs were isolated by density centrifugation and stained for CD3, CD4 and CD8, and CD4+ and CD8+ T cells were sorted on a FACSAria. Library method: the immunoSEQ multiplex PCR assay. RNA was extracted from all samples and reverse transcribed into cDNA, which served as template for TCR sequencing. SuperScript III was used to make first-strand cDNA, primed with a 2:1 mix of oligo-dT and random hexamers. A synthetic immune receptor repertoire was used to measure amplification bias, and any remaining bias was corrected computationally. The published analysis was carried out like this. Raw reads were preprocessed to remove errors, and CDR3 was defined according to IMGT conventions as the region from the conserved cysteine to phenylalanine. Clonality was computed by normalizing Shannon entropy by log2 of the number of productive unique TCRs and subtracting the result from 1. Whether each scalp clone was CD4 or CD8 was inferred by checking scalp TCRbeta sequences against the CD4 and CD8 repertoires from sorted blood. TCRdb mirrors the immuneACCESS table, restricted to in-frame sequences. Some clones are absent from its copies; in checked studies, under half trace to an unresolved V gene, and the reason for the others is unknown. V, J and clone size are those of that table, while D and trimming were read from the DNA. The sample yields 150,000 to 200,000 clones; 60% were counted once. The top ten clones comprise 1% of the sample.

From the cysteine up to the phenylalanine, the CDR3 has a length of 13 residues. Only the CDR3 DNA stays, 39 bases, in frame from base 1. The germline ends are 6 bases apart after V is trimmed by 1 base and J by 4 bases. CDR1 and CDR2 (SGHRS, YFSETQ) derive from the germline V gene. The sequence derives from a human donor with alopecia areata. Rearrangement joined TRBV5-1 to TRBJ2-1; a confident D gene designation cannot be given. Sequenced material: CD4+ T cells sorted from blood, taken at week 24, from a patient treated with tofacitinib. The CDR3 region reads CASSLSAYNEQFF. The nucleotide sequence reads TGCGCCAGCAGCTTGTCGGCTTACAATGAGCAGTTCTTC.